The 17 T cell receptor beta chains reported below all come from one sample, sequenced in a study of human T cells and chemical hapten exposure. TCRdb used MiXCR to reprocess the RACE reads, holding one entry per CDR3 protein. This sample yields fewer than 400,000 distinct CDR3 sequences, of which roughly 6.9% are seen a single time; about 8% belongs to the top ten. Time point indicated: patch test 1, 2 weeks after DPC sensitization. Treatment meaning: therapeutic diphenylcyclopropenone sensitization with weekly scalp DPC. This material consisted of whole blood, taken in connection with sensitization to the hapten diphenylcyclopropenone (DPC). The receptors shown here come from a woman younger than 30 with alopecia areata. Some clones in this sample may be carry-over from other donors' samples.

There are a few counts of this clonotype. This chain joins TRBV28 and TRBJ2-1; 8 bases match TRBD2. Germline V gene sequence: CDR1 MDHEN, CDR2 SYDVKM. CDR3 length: 16 amino acids. Losses at the gene ends were 5 bases for V and 9 bases for J; bases not matched to a gene: 15. The CDR3 bases are TGTGCCAGCAGTCCCCCTTCGGGGGGGGCAAACGGTGAGCAGTTCTTC. Protein: CASSPPSGGANGEQFF.

In this sample, this clonotype turned up many times. The chain combines TRBV3-1 with TRBJ2-7; 8 bases line up with TRBD2. Per the germline V gene, CDR1 is LGHDT and CDR2 is YNNKEL (reference sequence). J gave up 4 bases and V 4 bases, and 12 bases lay outside the gene matches. There are 16 residues in the CDR3. In DNA, the CDR3 is TGTGCCAGCAGCCCCCGGGGGGGTTCAAGAGGTTACGAGCAGTACTTC. Its translation: CASSPRGGSRGYEQYF.

This clonotype was detected ten times or more. CDR3 coding DNA: TGTGCCAGCAGCTTCGGGACGATGAACAATGAGCAGTTCTTC. Protein: CASSFGTMNNEQFF. The genes are TRBV5-4 and TRBJ2-1; D is possibly TRBD1 or TRBD2 (5 bases each). CDR1 and CDR2 (germline): SGHNT, YYREEE (reference sequence). V lost 2 bases to trimming and J lost 5 bases, with 11 bases between them. There are 14 residues in the CDR3.

A few counts support this clonotype. The V call is TRBV12-5, the J call TRBJ2-3; D ambiguous. The germline gives CDR1 LGHNT, CDR2 FRNRAP. The V end was cut by 3 bases, the J end by 4 bases, with 11 bases between. There are 14 residues in the CDR3. CDR3 sequence: CASGLAFYADTQYF. The CDR3 DNA is TGTGCTAGTGGTTTAGCCTTCTATGCAGATACGCAGTATTTT.

The chain carries TRBV20-1 and TRBJ2-2, with 8 bases aligning to TRBD2. Germline loops: CDR1 DFQATT, CDR2 SNEGSKA (reference sequence). The ends lost 6 bases at V and 5 bases at J; junction bases unmatched: 8. The CDR3 is 14 amino acids. The CDR3 nucleotides are TGCAGTGCGTCTTCGGGGGGGCAAACCGGGGAGCTGTTTTTT. Translated: CSASSGGQTGELFF.

The chain combines TRBV29-1 with TRBJ2-5; 7 bases match TRBD1. This CDR3 is 14 amino acids long. The V and J ends lost 5 bases and 2 bases, in that order; junction bases with no gene match: 8. Germline V gene data show CDR1 as SQVTM and CDR2 as ANQGSEA. In DNA, the CDR3 is TGCAGCGTTACCGACAGGGTGGGACAAGAGACCCAGTACTTC. Encoded protein: CSVTDRVGQETQYF.

This chain joins TRBV18 and TRBJ1-5; no clear D gene. Trimming removed 6 bases at V and 1 base at J, with 10 bases between. This CDR3 has 14 amino acids. The germline CDR1 and CDR2 sequences are KGHSH and LQKENI. As DNA, the CDR3 is TGTGCCAGCTCGCCAAGCGTCAGCAATCAGCCCCAGCATTTT. This translates into CASSPSVSNQPQHF. Together with reference TRBV18 and TRBJ1-5, the CDR3 gives the full variable domain: NAGVMQNPRHLVRRRGQEARLRCSPMKGHSHVYWYRQLPEEGLKFMVYLQKENIIDESGMPKERFSAEFPKEGPSILRIQQVVRGDSAAYFCASSPSVSNQPQHFGDGTRLSIL.

In its sample, this clonotype was seen a few times. This sequence joins TRBV13 and TRBJ2-7; D may match TRBD1 or TRBD2 (5 bases each). CDR1 is PRHDT and CDR2 is FYEKMQ in the germline V gene (reference sequence). V was shortened by 0 bases and J by 1 base, with 10 bases between the two germline ends. The CDR3 extends over 15 amino acids. The CDR3 sequence is CASSLGGTLSYEQYF. The CDR3 DNA reads TGTGCCAGCAGCTTAGGGGGGACCCTTTCCTACGAGCAGTACTTC.

The chain uses TRBV20-1 and TRBJ2-7, with 11 bases identical to TRBD1. The CDR3 has 15 residues. V shed 3 bases and J 4 bases; nucleotides not matched to a gene: 8. CDR1 DFQATT and CDR2 SNEGSKA come from the germline V gene (reference sequence). CDR3 in amino acids: CSASSPGQGEYEQYF. For the CDR3, the DNA is TGCAGTGCTAGTTCGCCGGGACAGGGGGAGTACGAGCAGTACTTC.

This clonotype has at least ten counts. J is TRBJ1-1 and V is TRBV5-5; D ambiguous. Deletions cut 2 bases from V and 6 bases from J, with 5 bases between. The length of the CDR3 is 11 residues. The germline gives CDR1 SGHKS, CDR2 YYEKEE (reference sequence). The CDR3 region is CASSFSSEAFF. The DNA for the CDR3 is TGTGCCAGCAGCTTTTCCTCTGAAGCTTTCTTT.

The chain uses TRBV10-3 and TRBJ2-3, with TRBD1 as a possible D gene (6 bases). This CDR3 comprises 15 residues. Germline CDR1 reads ENHRY; CDR2 reads SYGVKD. Trimming left V 6 bases short and J 0 bases short, with 13 bases between. The DNA of the CDR3 is TGTGCCATCAGCCCGGACAGTTCTAGCACAGATACGCAGTATTTT. Residues: CAISPDSSSTDTQYF.

This clonotype was seen many times. V is TRBV6-6 and J is TRBJ1-5; D is ambiguous. The germline V and J ends were trimmed by 2 bases and 4 bases, with 6 bases remaining between them. Germline V gene lookup returns CDR1 MNHNY and CDR2 SVGAGI (reference sequence). The CDR3 totals 13 residues. Here the CDR3 reads CASSYGQNQPQHF. The DNA of the CDR3 is TGTGCCAGCAGTTACGGGCAGAATCAGCCCCAGCATTTT.

This clonotype was recorded a few times. V and J are TRBV6-1 and TRBJ2-2; D is unclear. This CDR3 has 15 residues. The germline CDR1 and CDR2 sequences are MNHNS and SASEGT. The V end was cut by 2 bases, the J end by 4 bases, with 11 bases between. CDR3 protein: CASSEQEYSTGELFF. The CDR3 DNA follows: TGTGCCAGCAGTGAACAGGAATATAGCACCGGGGAGCTGTTTTTT.

This clonotype was observed a few times. This rearrangement joins TRBV4-2 to TRBJ2-7; 7 bases agree with TRBD1. From germline, CDR1 is LGHNA and CDR2 YNFKEQ. The CDR3 length is 16 residues. V shed 4 bases, J shed 5 bases, and the junction held 14 bases outside the gene matches. The CDR3 loop reads CASSRTFGQVSHEQYF. The CDR3 DNA is TGTGCCAGCAGCCGAACCTTTGGACAGGTCAGCCACGAGCAGTACTTC.

The J gene is TRBJ1-2, the V gene TRBV28, with 8 bases fitting TRBD1. J gave up 5 bases and V 2 bases, and 4 bases lay outside the gene matches. Germline values: CDR1 MDHEN, CDR2 SYDVKM. The CDR3 sequence is 14 residues long. The DNA for the CDR3 is TGTGCCAGCAGTTTAGACAGGGGACGGTATGGCTACACCTTC. Amino acids: CASSLDRGRYGYTF.

The chain is built from TRBV4-1 and TRBJ2-4; no clear D gene. Germline assignment: CDR1 MGHRA and CDR2 YSYEKL. The CDR3 totals 15 residues. Between the trimmed V and J ends, which lost 3 bases and 0 bases, there was a span of 9 bases. The CDR3 loop reads CASSHQDTAKNIQYF. DNA of the CDR3: TGCGCCAGCAGCCACCAGGATACAGCCAAAAACATTCAGTACTTC.

This clonotype appeared a few times. This chain links TRBV12-3 or TRBV12-4 with TRBJ1-1; no clear D gene. Trimming shortened V by 5 bases and J by 7 bases, and 29 bases separated the two germline ends. The CDR3 is 18 amino acids. CDR3 in amino acids: CASSILYGQERQVNEAFF. The CDR3 nucleotides read TGTGCCAGCAGTATTTTATACGGGCAAGAGCGGCAAGTGAATGAAGCTTTCTTT.